The T cell receptor (beta chain) described here comes from a study of T cell responses to AZD1222 COVID-19 vaccine. Per germline, CDR1 SGDLS and CDR2 YYNGEE. V shed 4 bases, J shed 0 bases, and the junction held 2 bases outside the gene matches. The CDR3 sequence is 15 residues long. Produced via immunoSEQ multiplex PCR; TCRdb's table is partial and in-frame only. In the table there are 75,000 to 90,000 clones, 91% of which are singletons. This chain joins TRBV9 and TRBJ2-1; 9 bases match TRBD2. The source is an adult who received the AZD1222 COVID-19 vaccine. Sequencing was performed on peripheral blood, taken 28 days after the second AZD1222 dose. CDR3 protein: CASSISGSSYNEQFF. CDR3 DNA: TGTGCCAGCAGCATTAGCGGGAGCTCCTACAATGAGCAGTTCTTC.